The sequence of this T cell receptor beta chain was determined in a study of beta chain features in type 1 diabetes. Remarks on this clone: Its antigen is unknown.

Reverse transcription of all isolated RNA meant that expressed TCRB transcripts were sequenced. The read count averaged around 3.6 million across naive, central memory and regulatory T cell samples. Method: immunoSEQ multiplex PCR; TCRdb's copy keeps in-frame clones and lacks some. The top ten hold 1.3% of the sample, which has some 150,000 clones, about 13% seen once. Regarding the study as a whole: All four CD4+ subsets of Type 1 diabetes patients contained TCRB CDR3s that were moderately but significantly shorter. There were fewer insertions and more deletions at the VDJ junctions of type 1 diabetes patients. Researchers cautioned that cDNA sequencing could over-represent cells with high TCR expression.

Germline V gene data show CDR1 as MDHEN and CDR2 as SYDVKM. The junction had 10 bases not matched to a gene; V was cut back by 5 bases and J by 9 bases. The CDR3 extends over 15 amino acids. Sequencing was performed on central memory CD4+ T cells from blood. This TCR derives from a man between 18 and 35 years old with type 1 diabetes. The rearrangement uses TRBV28 and TRBJ2-1; 10 nucleotides agree with TRBD1. The CDR3 loop reads CASSPQDRGQGEQFF. The CDR3 DNA sequence: TGTGCCAGCAGTCCCCAAGACAGGGGGCAAGGTGAGCAGTTCTTC. The full variable domain, its missing parts supplied by reference TRBV28 and TRBJ2-1, is DVKVTQSSRYLVKRTGEKVFLECVQDMDHENMFWYRQDPGLGLRLIYFSYDVKMKEKGDIPEGYSVSREKKERFSLILESASTNQTSMYLCASSPQDRGQGEQFFGPGTRLTVL.